Shown below are 3 T cell receptor beta chains from a single sample sequenced in a study of T cell responses to AZD1222 COVID-19 vaccine. The table came from immunoSEQ multiplex PCR; TCRdb's copy has only in-frame clones and leaves some out. The table shows approximately 90,000 clones, with approximately 89% occurring only once. This sample comprised peripheral blood, obtained 28 days after the second AZD1222 dose. These receptors were collected from an adult who received the AZD1222 COVID-19 vaccine.

This clone appeared once. V is TRBV13 and J is TRBJ1-1, with D unresolved. Germline assignment: CDR1 PRHDT and CDR2 FYEKMQ (reference sequence). Deletions cut 2 bases from V and 1 base from J, with 11 bases between. CDR3 length equals 15 residues. In DNA, the CDR3 is TGTGCCAGCAGCTTAACGGTCCTTCCGAACACTGAAGCTTTCTTT. Its protein product is CASSLTVLPNTEAFF.

V gene TRBV20-1 combines with J gene TRBJ2-7, with 11 bases lining up with TRBD2. The junction had 3 bases not matched to a gene; V was cut back by 3 bases and J by 2 bases. The CDR3 extends over 14 amino acids. The germline CDR1 and CDR2 sequences are DFQATT and SNEGSKA (reference sequence). In DNA form, the CDR3 reads TGCAGTGCTAGTAGCGGGGGGGCCGCCTACGAGCAGTACTTC. Its protein product is CSASSGGAAYEQYF.

The V call is TRBV6-2 or TRBV6-3, the J call TRBJ2-7, with 7 bases matching TRBD1. Per germline, CDR1 MNHEY and CDR2 SVGEGT. The length of the CDR3 is 14 residues. Trimming removed 5 bases from V and 3 bases from J; junction bases left unmatched: 7. This CDR3 is CASSGGQLRYEQYF. The CDR3 nucleotides are TGTGCCAGCAGTGGGGGACAGTTGCGCTACGAGCAGTACTTC.